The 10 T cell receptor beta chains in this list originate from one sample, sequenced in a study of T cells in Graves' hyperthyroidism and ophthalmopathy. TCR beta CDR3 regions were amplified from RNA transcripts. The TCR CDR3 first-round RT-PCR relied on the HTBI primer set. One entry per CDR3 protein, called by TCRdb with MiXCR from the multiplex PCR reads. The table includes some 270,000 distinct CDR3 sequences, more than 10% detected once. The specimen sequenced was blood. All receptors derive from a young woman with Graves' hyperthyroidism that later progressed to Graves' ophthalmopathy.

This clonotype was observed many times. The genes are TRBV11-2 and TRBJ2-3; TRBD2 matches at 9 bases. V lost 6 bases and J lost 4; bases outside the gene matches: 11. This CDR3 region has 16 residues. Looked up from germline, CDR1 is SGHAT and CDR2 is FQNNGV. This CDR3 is CASSPPLGLASDTQYF. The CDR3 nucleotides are TGTGCCAGCAGTCCCCCCCTTGGACTAGCGTCAGATACGCAGTATTTT.

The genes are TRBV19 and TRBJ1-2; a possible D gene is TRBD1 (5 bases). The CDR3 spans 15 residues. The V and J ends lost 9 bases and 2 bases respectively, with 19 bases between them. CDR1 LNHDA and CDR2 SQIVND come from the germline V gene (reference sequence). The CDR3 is CASYNDGAGNYGYTF. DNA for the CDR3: TGTGCCAGCTACAACGACGGGGCAGGAAACTATGGCTACACCTTC. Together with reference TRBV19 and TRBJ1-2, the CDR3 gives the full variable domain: DGGITQSPKYLFRKEGQNVTLSCEQNLNHDAMYWYRQDPGQGLRLIYYSQIVNDFQKGDIAEGYSVSREKKESFPLTVTSAQKNPTAFYLCASYNDGAGNYGYTFGSGTRLTVV.

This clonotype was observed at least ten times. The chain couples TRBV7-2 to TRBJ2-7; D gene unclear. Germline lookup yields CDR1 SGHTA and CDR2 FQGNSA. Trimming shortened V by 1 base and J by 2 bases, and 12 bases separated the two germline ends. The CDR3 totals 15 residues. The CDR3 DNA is TGTGCCAGCAGCTTAGAAGGTGCCTCGCCCTACGAGCAGTACTTC. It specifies CASSLEGASPYEQYF.

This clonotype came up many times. The DNA for the CDR3 is TGTGCCAGCAGGCTCACAGGGTCAGGGCAGTTCTTC. Translated, it gives CASRLTGSGQFF. The V call is TRBV12-3 or TRBV12-4, the J call TRBJ2-1; D may be TRBD1 (6 bases). The V end lost 6 bases, the J end lost 12 bases, and 15 bases lay between the germline ends. The CDR3 spans 12 residues.

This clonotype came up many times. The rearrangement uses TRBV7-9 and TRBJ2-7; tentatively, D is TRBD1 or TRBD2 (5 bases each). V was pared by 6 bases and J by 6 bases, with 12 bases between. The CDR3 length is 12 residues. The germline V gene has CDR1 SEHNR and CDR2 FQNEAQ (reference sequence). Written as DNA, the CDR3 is TGTGCCAGCAGTGACACCGGGACCGAGCAGTACTTC. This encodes CASSDTGTEQYF.

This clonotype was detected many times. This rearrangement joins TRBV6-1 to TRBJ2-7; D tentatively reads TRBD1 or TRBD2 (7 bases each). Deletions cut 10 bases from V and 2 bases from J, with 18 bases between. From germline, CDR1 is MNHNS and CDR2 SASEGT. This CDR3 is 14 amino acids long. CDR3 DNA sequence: TGTGCCACCACGGGGGGACAGCCTACCTACGAGCAGTACTTC. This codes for CATTGGQPTYEQYF.

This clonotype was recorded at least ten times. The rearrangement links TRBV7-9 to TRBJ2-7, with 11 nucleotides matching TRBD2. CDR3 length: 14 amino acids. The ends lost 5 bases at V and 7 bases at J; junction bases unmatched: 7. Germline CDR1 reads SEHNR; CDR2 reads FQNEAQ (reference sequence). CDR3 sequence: CASSTGLAGKEQYF. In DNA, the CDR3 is TGTGCCAGCAGCACCGGACTAGCGGGTAAAGAGCAGTACTTC.

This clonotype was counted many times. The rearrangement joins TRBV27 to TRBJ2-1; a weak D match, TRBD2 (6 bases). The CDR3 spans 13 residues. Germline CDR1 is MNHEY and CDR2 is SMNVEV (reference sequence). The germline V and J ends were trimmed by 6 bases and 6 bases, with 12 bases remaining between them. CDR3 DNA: TGTGCCAGCAGCCTCTCTAGCGTCAATGAGCAGTTCTTC. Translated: CASSLSSVNEQFF.

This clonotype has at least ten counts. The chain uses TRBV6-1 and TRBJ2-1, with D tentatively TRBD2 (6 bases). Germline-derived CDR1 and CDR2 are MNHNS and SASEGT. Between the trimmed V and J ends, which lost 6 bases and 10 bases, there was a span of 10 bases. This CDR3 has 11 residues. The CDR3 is CASSIAAEQFF. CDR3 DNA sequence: TGTGCCAGCAGCATAGCGGCCGAGCAGTTCTTC.

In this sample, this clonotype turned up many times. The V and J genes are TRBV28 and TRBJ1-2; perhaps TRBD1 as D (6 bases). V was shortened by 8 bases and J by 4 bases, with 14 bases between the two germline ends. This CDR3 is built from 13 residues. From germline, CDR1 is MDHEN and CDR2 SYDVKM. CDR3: CASDDAGAYGYTF. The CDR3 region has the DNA TGTGCCAGCGATGATGCAGGGGCCTATGGCTACACCTTC.